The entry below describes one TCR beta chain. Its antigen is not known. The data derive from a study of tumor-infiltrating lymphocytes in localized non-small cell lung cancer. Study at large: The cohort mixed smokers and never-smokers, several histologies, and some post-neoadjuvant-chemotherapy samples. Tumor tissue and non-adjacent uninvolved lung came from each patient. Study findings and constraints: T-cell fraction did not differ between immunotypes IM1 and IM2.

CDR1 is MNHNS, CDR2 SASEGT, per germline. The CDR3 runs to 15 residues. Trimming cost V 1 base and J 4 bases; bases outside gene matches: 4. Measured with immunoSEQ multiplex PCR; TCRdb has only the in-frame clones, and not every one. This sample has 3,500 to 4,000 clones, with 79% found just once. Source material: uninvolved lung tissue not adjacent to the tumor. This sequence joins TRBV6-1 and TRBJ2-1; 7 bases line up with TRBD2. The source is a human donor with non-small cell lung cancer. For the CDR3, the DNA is TGTGCCAGCAGTGAAGAATTTAGCGGGTACAATGAGCAGTTCTTC. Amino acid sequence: CASSEEFSGYNEQFF.